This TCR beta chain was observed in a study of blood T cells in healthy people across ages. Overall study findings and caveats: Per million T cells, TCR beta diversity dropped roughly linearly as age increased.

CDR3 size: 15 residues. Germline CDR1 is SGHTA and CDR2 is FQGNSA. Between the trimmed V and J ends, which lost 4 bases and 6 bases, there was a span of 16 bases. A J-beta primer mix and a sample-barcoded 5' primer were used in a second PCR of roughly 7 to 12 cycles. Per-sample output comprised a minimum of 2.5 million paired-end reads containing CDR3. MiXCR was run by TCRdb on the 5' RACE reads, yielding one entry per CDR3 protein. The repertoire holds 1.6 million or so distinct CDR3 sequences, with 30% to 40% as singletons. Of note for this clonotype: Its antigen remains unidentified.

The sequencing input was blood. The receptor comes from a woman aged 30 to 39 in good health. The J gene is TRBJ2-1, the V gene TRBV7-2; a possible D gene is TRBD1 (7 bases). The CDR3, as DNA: TGTGCCAGCAGCTCTAGCGAGGGGGCCTTCAATGAGCAGTTCTTC. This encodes CASSSSEGAFNEQFF.